This T cell receptor (beta chain) emerged from a study of cytomegalovirus exposure and HLA in healthy donors. Study-wide results and limits: It was approximately 170 TCR beta chains that were listed as cytomegalovirus-associated.

Produced via immunoSEQ multiplex PCR; TCRdb's table is partial and in-frame only. The data hold 250,000 to 300,000 clones, with 90% observed a single time. CDR1 is SGHVS and CDR2 is FNYEAQ in the germline V gene. The CDR3 consists of 15 residues. J gave up 5 bases and V 4 bases, and 8 bases lay outside the gene matches. A note on this clone: Its antigen is not identified.

The material sequenced was PBMCs. The genes are TRBV7-6 and TRBJ2-7; 10 bases agree with TRBD1. The sequence came from a woman between 18 and 29 years old in good health and CMV-seronegative. CDR3 nucleotide sequence: TGTGCCAGCAGCTCCATCCGGGACAGGGGCCACGAGCAGTACTTC. Amino acids: CASSSIRDRGHEQYF.